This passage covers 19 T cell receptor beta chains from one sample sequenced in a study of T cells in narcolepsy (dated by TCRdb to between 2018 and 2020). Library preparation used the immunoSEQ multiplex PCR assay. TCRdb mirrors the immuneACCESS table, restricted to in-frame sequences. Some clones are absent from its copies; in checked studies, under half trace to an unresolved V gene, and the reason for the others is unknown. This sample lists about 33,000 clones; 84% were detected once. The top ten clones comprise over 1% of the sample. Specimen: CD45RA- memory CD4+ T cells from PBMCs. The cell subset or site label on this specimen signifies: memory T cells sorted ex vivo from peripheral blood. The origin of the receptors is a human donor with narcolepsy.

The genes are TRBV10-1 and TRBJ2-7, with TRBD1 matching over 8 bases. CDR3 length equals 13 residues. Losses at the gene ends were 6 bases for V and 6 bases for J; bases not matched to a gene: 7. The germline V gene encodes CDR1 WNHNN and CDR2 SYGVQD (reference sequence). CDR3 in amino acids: CASRLTGGSEQYF. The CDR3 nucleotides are TGCGCCAGCAGACTTACAGGGGGGAGCGAGCAGTACTTC.

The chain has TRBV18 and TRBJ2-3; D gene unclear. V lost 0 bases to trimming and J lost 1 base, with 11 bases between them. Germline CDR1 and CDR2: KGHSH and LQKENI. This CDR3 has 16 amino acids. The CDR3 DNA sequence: TGTGCCAGCTCACCACCGGGCCTAGTCGGCACAGATACGCAGTATTTT. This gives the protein CASSPPGLVGTDTQYF.

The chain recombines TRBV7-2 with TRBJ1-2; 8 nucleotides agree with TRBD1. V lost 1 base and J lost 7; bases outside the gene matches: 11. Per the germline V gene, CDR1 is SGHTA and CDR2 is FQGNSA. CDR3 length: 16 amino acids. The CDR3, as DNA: TGTGCCAGCAGCTTAGTGTCCCAGGGGGCTACGATTGGCTACACCTTC. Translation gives CASSLVSQGATIGYTF.

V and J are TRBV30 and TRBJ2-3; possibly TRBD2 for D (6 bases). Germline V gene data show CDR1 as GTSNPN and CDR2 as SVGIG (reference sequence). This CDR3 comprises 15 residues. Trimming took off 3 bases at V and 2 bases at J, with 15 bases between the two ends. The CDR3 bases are TGTGCCTGGAGGAGGAGGGGCGGGGTCACAGATACGCAGTATTTT. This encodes CAWRRRGGVTDTQYF. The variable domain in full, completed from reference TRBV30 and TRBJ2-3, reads SQTIHQWPATLVQPVGSPLSLECTVEGTSNPNLYWYRQAAGRGLQLLFYSVGIGQISSEVPQNLSASRPQDRQFILSSKKLLLSDSGFYLCAWRRRGGVTDTQYFGPGTRLTVL.

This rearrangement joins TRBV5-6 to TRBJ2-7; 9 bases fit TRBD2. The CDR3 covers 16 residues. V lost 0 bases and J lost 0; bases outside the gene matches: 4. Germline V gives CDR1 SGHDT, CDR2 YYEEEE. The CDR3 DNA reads TGTGCCAGCAGCTTGGCGGCGGGGGGGCTCTCCTACGAGCAGTACTTC. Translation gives CASSLAAGGLSYEQYF.

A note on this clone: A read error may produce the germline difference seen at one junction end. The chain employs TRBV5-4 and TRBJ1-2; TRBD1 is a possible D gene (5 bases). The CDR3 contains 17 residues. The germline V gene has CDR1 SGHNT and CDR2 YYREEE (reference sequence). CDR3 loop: CASSSLRATNAKYGYTF. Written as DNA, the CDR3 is TGTGCCAGCAGCTCTCTCAGGGCCACCAACGCTAAATATGGCTACACCTTC.

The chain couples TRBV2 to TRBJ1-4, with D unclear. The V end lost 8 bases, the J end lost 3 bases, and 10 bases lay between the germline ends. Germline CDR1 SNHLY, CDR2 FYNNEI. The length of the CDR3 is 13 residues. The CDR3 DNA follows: TGTGCCAGCGTGGACCGGTCTAATGAAAAACTGTTTTTT. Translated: CASVDRSNEKLFF.

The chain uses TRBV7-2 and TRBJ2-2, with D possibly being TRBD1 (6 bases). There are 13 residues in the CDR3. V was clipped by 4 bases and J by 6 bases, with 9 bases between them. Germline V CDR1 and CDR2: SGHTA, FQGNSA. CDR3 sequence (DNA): TGTGCCAGCAGCTCCACAGGGCCCGGGGAGCTGTTTTTT. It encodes CASSSTGPGELFF. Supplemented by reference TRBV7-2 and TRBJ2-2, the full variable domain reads GAGVSQSPSNKVTEKGKDVELRCDPISGHTALYWYRQSLGQGLEFLIYFQGNSAPDKSGLPSDRFSAERTGGSVSTLTIQRTQQEDSAVYLCASSSTGPGELFFGEGSRLTVL.

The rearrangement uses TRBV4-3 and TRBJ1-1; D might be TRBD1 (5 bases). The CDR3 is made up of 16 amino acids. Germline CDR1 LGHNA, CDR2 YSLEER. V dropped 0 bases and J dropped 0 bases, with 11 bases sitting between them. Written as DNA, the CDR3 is TGCGCCAGCAGCCAAGATGGGGCAGGCATGAACACTGAAGCTTTCTTT. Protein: CASSQDGAGMNTEAFF.

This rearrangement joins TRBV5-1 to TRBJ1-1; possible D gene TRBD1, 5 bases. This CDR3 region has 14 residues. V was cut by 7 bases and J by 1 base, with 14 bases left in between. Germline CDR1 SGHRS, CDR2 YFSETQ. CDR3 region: CASSGGGKNTEAFF. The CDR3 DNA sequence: TGCGCCAGCTCCGGGGGTGGAAAGAACACTGAAGCTTTCTTT.

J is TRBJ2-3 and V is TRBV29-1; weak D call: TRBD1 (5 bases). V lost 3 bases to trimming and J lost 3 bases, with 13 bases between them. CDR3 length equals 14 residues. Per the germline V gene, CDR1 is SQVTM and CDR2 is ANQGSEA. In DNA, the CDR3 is TGCAGCGTTGATTCAGGGTCCAGTACAGATACGCAGTATTTT. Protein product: CSVDSGSSTDTQYF.

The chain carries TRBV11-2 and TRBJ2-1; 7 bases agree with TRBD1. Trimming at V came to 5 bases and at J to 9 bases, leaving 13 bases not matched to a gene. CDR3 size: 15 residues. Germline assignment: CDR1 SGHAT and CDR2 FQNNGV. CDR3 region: CASSTTTGRGIEQFF. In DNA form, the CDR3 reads TGTGCCAGCAGCACCACGACAGGGCGAGGTATTGAGCAGTTCTTC. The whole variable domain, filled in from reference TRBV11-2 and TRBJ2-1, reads EAGVAQSPRYKIIEKRQSVAFWCNPISGHATLYWYQQILGQGPKLLIQFQNNGVVDDSQLPKDRFSAERLKGVDSTLKIQPAKLEDSAVYLCASSTTTGRGIEQFFGPGTRLTVL.

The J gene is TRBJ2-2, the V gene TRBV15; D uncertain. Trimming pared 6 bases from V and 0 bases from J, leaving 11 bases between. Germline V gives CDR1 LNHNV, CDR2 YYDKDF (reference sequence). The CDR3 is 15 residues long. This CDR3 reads CATRTGRSNTGELFF. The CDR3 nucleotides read TGTGCCACCAGAACTGGAAGGTCGAACACCGGGGAGCTGTTTTTT.

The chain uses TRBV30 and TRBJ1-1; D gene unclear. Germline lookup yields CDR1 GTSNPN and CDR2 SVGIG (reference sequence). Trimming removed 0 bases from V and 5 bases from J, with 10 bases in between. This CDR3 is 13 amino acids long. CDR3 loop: CAWSVTRRTEAFF. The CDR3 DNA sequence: TGTGCCTGGAGTGTAACCCGACGGACTGAAGCTTTCTTT.

The CDR3 region has the DNA TGCGCCAGCAGCTTCCGGACTAGCGGGGGCACAGATACGCAGTATTTT. This translates into CASSFRTSGGTDTQYF. The chain employs TRBV5-1 and TRBJ2-3; 12 bases match TRBD2. The V segment lost 2 bases and the J segment 1 base; nucleotides outside the gene matches: 2. The CDR3 has 16 residues. Germline CDR1 and CDR2: SGHRS and YFSETQ.

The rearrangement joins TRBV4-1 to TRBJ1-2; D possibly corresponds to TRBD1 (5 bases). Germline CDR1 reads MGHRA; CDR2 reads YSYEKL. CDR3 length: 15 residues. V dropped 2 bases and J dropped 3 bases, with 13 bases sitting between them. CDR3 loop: CASSQFTGLDYGYTF. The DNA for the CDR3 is TGCGCCAGCAGCCAATTTACAGGACTAGACTATGGCTACACCTTC.

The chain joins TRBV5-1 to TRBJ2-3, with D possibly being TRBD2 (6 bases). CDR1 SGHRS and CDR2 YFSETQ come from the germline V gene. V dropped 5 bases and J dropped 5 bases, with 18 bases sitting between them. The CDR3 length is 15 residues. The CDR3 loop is CASRSSEGFGDTQYF. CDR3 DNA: TGCGCCAGCAGGTCTAGCGAGGGATTCGGAGATACGCAGTATTTT.

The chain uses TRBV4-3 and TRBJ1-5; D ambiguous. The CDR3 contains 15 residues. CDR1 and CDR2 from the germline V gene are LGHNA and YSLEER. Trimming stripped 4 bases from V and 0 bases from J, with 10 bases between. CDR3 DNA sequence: TGCGCCAGCAGCCCAGAGGGTTATAGCAATCAGCCCCAGCATTTT. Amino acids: CASSPEGYSNQPQHF.

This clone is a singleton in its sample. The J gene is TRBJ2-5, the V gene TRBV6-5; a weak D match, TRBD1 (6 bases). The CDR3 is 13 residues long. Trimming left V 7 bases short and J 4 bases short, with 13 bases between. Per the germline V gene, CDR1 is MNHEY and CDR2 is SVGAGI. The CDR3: CASTQVGGETQYF. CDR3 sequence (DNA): TGTGCCAGCACCCAAGTAGGGGGAGAGACCCAGTACTTC.